A selection of T cell receptor beta chains follows, all from one sample in a study of OX40 agonist ivuxolimab in advanced cancers. Sequencing was performed with immunoSEQ multiplex PCR; in TCRdb, only in-frame clones are kept and a portion is missing. The data contain about 73,000 clones, roughly 90% of them seen just once; the ten biggest clones take up approximately 0.79%. The source material was CD4+ or CD8+ T cells sorted from blood, sampled in a trial of the OX40 agonist ivuxolimab. These receptors all stem from an adult with an advanced solid tumor such as melanoma, head and neck, liver or kidney cancer. Each CDR3 is given with its conserved first and last residue. The order of the fields is J gene, V gene, clone size, D gene, CDR3 protein, CDR3 DNA. A D gene is named only where the DNA matches it firmly. The size field is filled for only some rows; it gives once, few, many or a size class.

TRBJ1-1	TRBV27	NA	TRBD1	CASRVDRLNTEAFF	TGTGCCAGCAGAGTGGACAGGTTGAACACTGAAGCTTTCTTT
TRBJ1-1	TRBV11-2	NA	NA	CASSLTRGGDTEAFF	TGTGCCAGCAGCCTAACCCGGGGTGGAGACACTGAAGCTTTCTTT
TRBJ2-6	TRBV4-1	NA	NA	CASSLGQGNFGANVLTF	TGCGCCAGCAGCCTGGGACAAGGGAATTTTGGGGCCAACGTCCTGACTTTC
TRBJ2-5	TRBV9	NA	NA	CASSSPTSKETQYF	TGTGCCAGCAGCTCACCGACTAGTAAAGAGACCCAGTACTTC
TRBJ2-7	TRBV18	NA	TRBD1	CASSPPGTAYEQYF	TGTGCCAGCTCACCACCGGGGACAGCCTACGAGCAGTACTTC
TRBJ2-7	TRBV6-5	NA	NA	CASTPTGRSPEQYF	TGTGCCAGCACCCCGACCGGGCGGTCCCCCGAGCAGTACTTC
TRBJ2-7	TRBV7-9	NA	TRBD1	CASSQQGQGLREQYF	TGTGCCAGCAGCCAACAGGGACAGGGGCTCCGGGAGCAGTACTTC
TRBJ1-4	TRBV6-1	NA	TRBD1	CASRGGDSLSEKLFF	TGTGCCAGCAGGGGGGGGGACAGCCTTAGTGAAAAACTGTTTTTT
TRBJ2-1	TRBV11-3	NA	TRBD2	CASSPGGTSGLGSYNEQFF	TGTGCCAGCAGCCCTGGGGGGACTAGCGGGCTAGGGTCCTACAATGAGCAGTTCTTC
TRBJ2-1	TRBV28	NA	NA	CASTGLSEQFF	TGTGCCAGCACGGGGCTTAGTGAGCAGTTCTTC
TRBJ1-3	TRBV30	NA	TRBD1	CAWGRDRVTGNTIYF	TGTGCCTGGGGCCGGGACAGGGTGACTGGAAACACCATATATTTT
TRBJ2-7	TRBV6-1	once	NA	CASISPIYEQYF	TGTGCCAGCATTTCTCCGATCTACGAGCAGTACTTC